This TCR beta chain was sequenced in a study of blood T cell repertoires in COVID-19. Profiled with immunoSEQ multiplex PCR; TCRdb holds only in-frame clones, not every one. The table records a few hundred thousand clones, nearly 85% of them present only once. V was clipped by 6 bases and J by 3 bases; unmatched bases: 11. The CDR3 loop spans 15 amino acids. Germline CDR1 and CDR2: SGHTA and FQGTGA. The sequenced sample consisted of peripheral blood. The TCR sequence derives from a woman younger than 45 with COVID-19, enrolled during active disease. The chain is built from TRBV7-3 and TRBJ2-7; 7 nucleotides align to TRBD2. The CDR3 sequence: CASSSQGGEGYEQYF. The CDR3 DNA reads as TGTGCCAGCAGTTCCCAGGGAGGGGAGGGCTACGAGCAGTACTTC.